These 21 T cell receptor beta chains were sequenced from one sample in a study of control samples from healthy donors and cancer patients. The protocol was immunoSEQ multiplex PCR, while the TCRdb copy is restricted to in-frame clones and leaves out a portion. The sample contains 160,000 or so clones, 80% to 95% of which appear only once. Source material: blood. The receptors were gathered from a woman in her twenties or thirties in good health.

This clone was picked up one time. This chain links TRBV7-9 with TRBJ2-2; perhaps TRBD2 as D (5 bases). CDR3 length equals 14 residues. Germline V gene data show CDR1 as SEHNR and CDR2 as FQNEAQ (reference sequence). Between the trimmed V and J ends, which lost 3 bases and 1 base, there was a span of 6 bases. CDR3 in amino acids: CASSFSGNTGELFF. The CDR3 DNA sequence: TGTGCCAGCAGCTTCAGCGGGAACACCGGGGAGCTGTTTTTT. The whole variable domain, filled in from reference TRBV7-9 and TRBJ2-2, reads DTGVSQNPRHKITKRGQNVTFRCDPISEHNRLYWYRQTLGQGPEFLTYFQNEAQLEKSRLLSDRFSAERPKGSFSTLEIQRTEQGDSAMYLCASSFSGNTGELFFGEGSRLTVL.

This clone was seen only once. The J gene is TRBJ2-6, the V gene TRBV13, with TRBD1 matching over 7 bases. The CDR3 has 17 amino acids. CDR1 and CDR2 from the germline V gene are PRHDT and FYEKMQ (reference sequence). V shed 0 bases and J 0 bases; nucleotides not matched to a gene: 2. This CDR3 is CASSLGGDSSGANVLTF. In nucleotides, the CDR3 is TGTGCCAGCAGCTTAGGAGGGGACAGCTCTGGGGCCAACGTCCTGACTTTC.

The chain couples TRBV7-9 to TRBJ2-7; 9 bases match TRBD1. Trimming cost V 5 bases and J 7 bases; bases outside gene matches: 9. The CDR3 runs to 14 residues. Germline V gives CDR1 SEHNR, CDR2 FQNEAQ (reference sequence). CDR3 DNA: TGTGCCAGCAGCGGCCGGGACAGGGCGGGTGAGCAGTACTTC. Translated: CASSGRDRAGEQYF.

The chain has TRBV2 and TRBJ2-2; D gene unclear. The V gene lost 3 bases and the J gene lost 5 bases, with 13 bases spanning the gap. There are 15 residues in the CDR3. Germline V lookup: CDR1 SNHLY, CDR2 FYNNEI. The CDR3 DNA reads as TGTGCCAGCAGTGATAGCATACCGAGGACCGGGGAGCTGTTTTTT. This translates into CASSDSIPRTGELFF.

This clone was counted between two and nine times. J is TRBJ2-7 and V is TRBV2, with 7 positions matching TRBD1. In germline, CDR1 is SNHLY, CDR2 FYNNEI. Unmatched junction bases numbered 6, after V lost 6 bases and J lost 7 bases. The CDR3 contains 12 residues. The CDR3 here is CASRGQRGEQYF. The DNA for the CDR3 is TGTGCCAGCAGGGGACAGAGAGGGGAGCAGTACTTC.

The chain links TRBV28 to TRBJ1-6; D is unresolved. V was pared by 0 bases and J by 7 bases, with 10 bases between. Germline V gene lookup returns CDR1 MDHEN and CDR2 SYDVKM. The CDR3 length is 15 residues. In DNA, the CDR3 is TGTGCCAGCAGTTTATGGGACCGGGTCAATTCACCCCTCCACTTT. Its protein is CASSLWDRVNSPLHF.

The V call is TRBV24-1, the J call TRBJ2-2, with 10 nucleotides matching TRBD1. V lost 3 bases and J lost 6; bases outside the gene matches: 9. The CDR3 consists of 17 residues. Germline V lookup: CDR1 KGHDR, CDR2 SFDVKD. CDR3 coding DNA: TGTGCCACCAGTGATCCCTCGGACAGGGGGGAAGCCGGGGAGCTGTTTTTT. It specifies CATSDPSDRGEAGELFF.

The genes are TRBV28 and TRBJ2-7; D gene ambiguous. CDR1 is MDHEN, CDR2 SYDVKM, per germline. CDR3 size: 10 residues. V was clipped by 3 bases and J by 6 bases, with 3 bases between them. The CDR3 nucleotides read TGTGCCAGCAGTTTTCGCGAGCAGTACTTC. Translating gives CASSFREQYF. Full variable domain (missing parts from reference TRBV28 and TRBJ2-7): DVKVTQSSRYLVKRTGEKVFLECVQDMDHENMFWYRQDPGLGLRLIYFSYDVKMKEKGDIPEGYSVSREKKERFSLILESASTNQTSMYLCASSFREQYFGPGTRLTVT.

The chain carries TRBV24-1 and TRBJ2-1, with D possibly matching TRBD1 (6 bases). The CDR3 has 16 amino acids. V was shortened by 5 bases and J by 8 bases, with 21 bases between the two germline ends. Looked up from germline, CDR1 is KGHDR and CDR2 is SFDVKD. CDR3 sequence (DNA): TGTGCCACCAGTGCCTCAACAGGGAATAACCCCGATGAGCAGTTCTTC. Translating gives CATSASTGNNPDEQFF.

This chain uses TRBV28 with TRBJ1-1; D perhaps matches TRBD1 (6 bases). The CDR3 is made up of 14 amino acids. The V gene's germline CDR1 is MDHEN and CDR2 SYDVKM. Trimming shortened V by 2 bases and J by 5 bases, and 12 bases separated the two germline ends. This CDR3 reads CASSLTGWWTEAFF. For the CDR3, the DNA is TGTGCCAGCAGTTTAACAGGGTGGTGGACTGAAGCTTTCTTT.

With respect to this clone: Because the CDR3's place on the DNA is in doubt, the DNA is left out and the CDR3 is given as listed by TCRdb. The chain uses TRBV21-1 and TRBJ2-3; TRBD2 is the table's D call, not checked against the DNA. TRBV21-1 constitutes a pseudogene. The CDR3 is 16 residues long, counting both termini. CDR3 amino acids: CASSKGVGIGTDTQYF.

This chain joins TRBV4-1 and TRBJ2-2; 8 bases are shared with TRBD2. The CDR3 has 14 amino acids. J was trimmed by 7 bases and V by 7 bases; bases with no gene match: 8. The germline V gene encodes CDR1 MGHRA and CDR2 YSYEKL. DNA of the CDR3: TGCGCCAGCACCAGCGGGAGAAAGGGCGGGGAGCTGTTTTTT. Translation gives CASTSGRKGGELFF.

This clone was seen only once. The CDR3 reads CASSFGREKLFF. CDR3 in DNA: TGTGCCAGCAGCTTCGGACGGGAAAAACTGTTTTTT. The chain carries TRBV5-6 and TRBJ1-4; D is unclear. CDR3 size: 12 residues. The V end lost 2 bases, the J end lost 8 bases, and 7 bases lay between the germline ends. Germline V gene data show CDR1 as SGHDT and CDR2 as YYEEEE.

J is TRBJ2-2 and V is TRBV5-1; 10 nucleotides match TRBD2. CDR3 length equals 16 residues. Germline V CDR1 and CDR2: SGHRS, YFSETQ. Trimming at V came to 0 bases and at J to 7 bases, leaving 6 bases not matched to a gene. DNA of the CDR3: TGCGCCAGCAGCTTGGTCCTAGCGGGAGCGAGCGGGGAGCTGTTTTTT. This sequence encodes CASSLVLAGASGELFF.

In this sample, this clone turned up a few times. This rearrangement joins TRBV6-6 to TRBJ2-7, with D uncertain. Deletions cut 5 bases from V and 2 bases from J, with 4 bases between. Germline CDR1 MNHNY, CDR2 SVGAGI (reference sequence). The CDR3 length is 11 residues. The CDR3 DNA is TGTGCCAGCAGTACAACCTACGAGCAGTACTTC. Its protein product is CASSTTYEQYF.

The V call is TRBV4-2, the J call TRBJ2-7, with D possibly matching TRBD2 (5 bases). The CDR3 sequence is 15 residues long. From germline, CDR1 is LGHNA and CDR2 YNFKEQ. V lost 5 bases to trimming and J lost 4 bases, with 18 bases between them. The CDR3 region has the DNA TGTGCCAGCAGCTTCGGAGGCGCCGGGGATTACGAGCAGTACTTC. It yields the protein CASSFGGAGDYEQYF.

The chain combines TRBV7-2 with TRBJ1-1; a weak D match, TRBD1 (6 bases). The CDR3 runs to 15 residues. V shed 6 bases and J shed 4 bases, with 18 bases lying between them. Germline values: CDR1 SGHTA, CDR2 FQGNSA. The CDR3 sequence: CASSYTPGAGTEAFF. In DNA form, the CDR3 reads TGTGCCAGCAGTTACACCCCGGGGGCGGGCACTGAAGCTTTCTTT.

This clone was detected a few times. CDR3 DNA: TGTGCCAGCAGTTACGGACTCAATCTCAATCAGCCCCAGCATTTT. Its translation: CASSYGLNLNQPQHF. The chain couples TRBV2 to TRBJ1-5, with no clear D. V lost 5 bases to trimming and J lost 3 bases, with 14 bases between them. Germline CDR1 is SNHLY and CDR2 is FYNNEI. CDR3 length: 15 residues.

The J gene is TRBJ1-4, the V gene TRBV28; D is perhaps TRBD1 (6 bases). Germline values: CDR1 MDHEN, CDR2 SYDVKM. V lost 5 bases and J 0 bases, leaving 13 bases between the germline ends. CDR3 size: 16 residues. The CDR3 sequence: CASSQRGQSTNEKLFF. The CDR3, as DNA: TGTGCCAGCAGTCAACGAGGACAGTCAACTAATGAAAAACTGTTTTTT.

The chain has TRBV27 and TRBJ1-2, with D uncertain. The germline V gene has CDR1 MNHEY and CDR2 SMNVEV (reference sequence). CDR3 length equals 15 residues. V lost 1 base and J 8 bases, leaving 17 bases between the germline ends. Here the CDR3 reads CASSLFVEGVGGYTF. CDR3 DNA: TGTGCCAGCAGTTTATTCGTTGAGGGAGTGGGCGGCTACACCTTC.

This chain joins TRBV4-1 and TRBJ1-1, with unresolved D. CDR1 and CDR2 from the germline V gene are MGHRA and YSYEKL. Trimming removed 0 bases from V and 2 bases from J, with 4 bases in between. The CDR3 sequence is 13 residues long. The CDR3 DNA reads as TGCGCCAGCAGCCAAGATGTAAACACTGAAGCTTTCTTT. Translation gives CASSQDVNTEAFF.